This T cell receptor (beta chain) was sequenced in a study of T cell clonality in common variable immunodeficiency. General study points: Fewer TCRbeta clones were shared among CVID subjects than controls. CVID patient heterogeneity limited repertoire-clinical complication correlations. Compared with healthy controls, CVID subjects showed increased TCRbeta clonality, mostly in about a third.

In its sample, this clone was seen a few times. Antigen specificity is unknown. Only in-frame clones appear in the TCRdb table, and some are missing; sequencing was by immunoSEQ multiplex PCR. The table lists about 50,000 clones, no singletons, with about 2% in the top ten. Sequences were obtained from peripheral blood mononuclear cells. The sequence was obtained from a person between 18 and 69 years old in good health.

The CDR3 DNA, read in part, is TGTGCCAGCAGACCAGGGACAGTCGATAATTCACCC. Translated, it gives CASRPGTVDNSP. From start to end, the CDR3 is CASRPGTVDNSPLHF. V is TRBV7-9 and J is TRBJ1-6; 7 nucleotides line up with TRBD1. The read is 3 residues too short to cover the CDR3 end, so that end is filled in from the germline J gene. The CDR3 runs to 15 residues. J was trimmed by 5 bases and V by 6 bases; bases with no gene match: 7. Germline loops: CDR1 SEHNR, CDR2 FQNEAQ (reference sequence).